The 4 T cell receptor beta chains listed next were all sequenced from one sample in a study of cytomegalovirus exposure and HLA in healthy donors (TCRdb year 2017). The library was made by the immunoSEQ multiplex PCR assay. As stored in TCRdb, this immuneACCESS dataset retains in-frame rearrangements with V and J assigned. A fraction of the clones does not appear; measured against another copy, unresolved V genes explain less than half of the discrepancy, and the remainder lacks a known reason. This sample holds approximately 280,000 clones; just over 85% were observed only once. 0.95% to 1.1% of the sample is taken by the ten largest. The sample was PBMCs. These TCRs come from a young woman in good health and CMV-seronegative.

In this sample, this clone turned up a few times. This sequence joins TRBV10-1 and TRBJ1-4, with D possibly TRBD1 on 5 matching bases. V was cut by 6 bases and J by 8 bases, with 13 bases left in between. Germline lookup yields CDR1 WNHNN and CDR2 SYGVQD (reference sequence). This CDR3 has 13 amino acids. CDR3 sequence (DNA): TGCGCCAGCAGCGATACTGCAGGGGAAAAACTGTTTTTT. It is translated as CASSDTAGEKLFF.

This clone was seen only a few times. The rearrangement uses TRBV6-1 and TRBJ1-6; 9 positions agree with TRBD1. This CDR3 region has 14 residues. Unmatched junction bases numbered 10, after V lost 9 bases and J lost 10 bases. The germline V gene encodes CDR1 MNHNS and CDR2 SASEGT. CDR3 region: CASSGQGRGSPLHF. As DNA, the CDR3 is TGTGCCAGTTCGGGACAGGGAAGGGGGTCACCCCTCCACTTT.

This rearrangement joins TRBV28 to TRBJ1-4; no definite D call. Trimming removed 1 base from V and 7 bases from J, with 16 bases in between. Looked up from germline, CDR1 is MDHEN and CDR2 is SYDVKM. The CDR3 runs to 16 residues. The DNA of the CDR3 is TGTGCCAGCAGTTTATTTTTCGAAGCGGCCATTGAAAAACTGTTTTTT. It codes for CASSLFFEAAIEKLFF.

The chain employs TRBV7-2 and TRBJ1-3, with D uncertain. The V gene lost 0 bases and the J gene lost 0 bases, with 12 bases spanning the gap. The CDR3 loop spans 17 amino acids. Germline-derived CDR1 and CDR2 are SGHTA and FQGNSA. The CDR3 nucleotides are TGTGCCAGCAGCTTAGCCTCGGCGGCCCACTCTGGAAACACCATATATTTT. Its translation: CASSLASAAHSGNTIYF.